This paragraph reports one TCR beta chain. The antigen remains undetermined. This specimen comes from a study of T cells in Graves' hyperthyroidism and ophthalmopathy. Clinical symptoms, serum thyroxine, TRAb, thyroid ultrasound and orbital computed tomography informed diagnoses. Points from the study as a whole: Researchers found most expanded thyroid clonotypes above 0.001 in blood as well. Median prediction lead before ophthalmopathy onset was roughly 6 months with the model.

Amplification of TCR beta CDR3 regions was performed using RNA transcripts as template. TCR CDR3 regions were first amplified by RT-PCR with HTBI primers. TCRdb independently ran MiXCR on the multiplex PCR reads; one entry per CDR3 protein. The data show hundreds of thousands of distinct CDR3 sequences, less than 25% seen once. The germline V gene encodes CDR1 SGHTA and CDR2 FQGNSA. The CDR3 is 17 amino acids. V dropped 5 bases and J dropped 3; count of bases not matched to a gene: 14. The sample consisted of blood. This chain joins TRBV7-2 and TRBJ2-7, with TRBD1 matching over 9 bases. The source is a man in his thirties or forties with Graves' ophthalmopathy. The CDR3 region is CASSPLLGQGIFYEQYF. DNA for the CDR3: TGTGCCAGCAGCCCCCTCTTAGGACAGGGGATCTTCTACGAGCAGTACTTC. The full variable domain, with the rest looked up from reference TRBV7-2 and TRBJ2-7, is GAGVSQSPSNKVTEKGKDVELRCDPISGHTALYWYRQSLGQGLEFLIYFQGNSAPDKSGLPSDRFSAERTGGSVSTLTIQRTQQEDSAVYLCASSPLLGQGIFYEQYFGPGTRLTVT.